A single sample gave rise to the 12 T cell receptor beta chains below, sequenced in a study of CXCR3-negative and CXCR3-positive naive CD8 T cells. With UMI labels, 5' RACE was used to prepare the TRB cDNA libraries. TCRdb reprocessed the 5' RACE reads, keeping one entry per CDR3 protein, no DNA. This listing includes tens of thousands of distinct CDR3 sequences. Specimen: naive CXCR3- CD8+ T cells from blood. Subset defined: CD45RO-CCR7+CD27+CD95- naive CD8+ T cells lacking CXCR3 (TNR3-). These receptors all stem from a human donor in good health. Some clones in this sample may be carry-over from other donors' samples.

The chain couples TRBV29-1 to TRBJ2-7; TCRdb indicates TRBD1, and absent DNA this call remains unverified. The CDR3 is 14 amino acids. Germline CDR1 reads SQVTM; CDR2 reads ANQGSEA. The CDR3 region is CSVELGGHAAQQYF.

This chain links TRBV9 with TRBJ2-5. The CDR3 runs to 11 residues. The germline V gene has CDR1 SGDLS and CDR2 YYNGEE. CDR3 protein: CASSVDGTQYF. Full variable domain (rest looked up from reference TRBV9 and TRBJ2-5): DSGVTQTPKHLITATGQRVTLRCSPRSGDLSVYWYQQSLDQGLQFLIQYYNGEERAKGNILERFSAQQFPDLHSELNLSSLELGDSALYFCASSVDGTQYFGPGTRLLVL.

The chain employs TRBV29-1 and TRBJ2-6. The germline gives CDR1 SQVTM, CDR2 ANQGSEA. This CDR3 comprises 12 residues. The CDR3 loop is CSALSGANVLTF.

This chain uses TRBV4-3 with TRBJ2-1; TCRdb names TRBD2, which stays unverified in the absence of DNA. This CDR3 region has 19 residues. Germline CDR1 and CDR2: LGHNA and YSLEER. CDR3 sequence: CASSQEVAGLPFPYNEQFF.

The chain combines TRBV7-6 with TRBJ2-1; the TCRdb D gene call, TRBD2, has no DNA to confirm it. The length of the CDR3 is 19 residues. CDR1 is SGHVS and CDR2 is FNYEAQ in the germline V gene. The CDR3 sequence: CTSSLDHPTSGNIYNEQFF.

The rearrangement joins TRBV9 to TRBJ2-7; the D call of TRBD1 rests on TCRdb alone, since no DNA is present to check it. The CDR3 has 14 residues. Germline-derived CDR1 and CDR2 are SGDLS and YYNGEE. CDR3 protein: CASSVGDISYEQYF.

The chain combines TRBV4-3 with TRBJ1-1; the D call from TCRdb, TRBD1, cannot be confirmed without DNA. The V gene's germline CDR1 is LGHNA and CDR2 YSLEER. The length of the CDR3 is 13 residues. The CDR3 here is CASSWTMNTEAFF.

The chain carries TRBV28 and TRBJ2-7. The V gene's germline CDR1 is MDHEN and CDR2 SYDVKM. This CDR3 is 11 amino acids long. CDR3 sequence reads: CASSYSHEQYF.

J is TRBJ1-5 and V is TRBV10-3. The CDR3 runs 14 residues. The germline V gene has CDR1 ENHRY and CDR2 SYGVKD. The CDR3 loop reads CAISEERINQPQHF.

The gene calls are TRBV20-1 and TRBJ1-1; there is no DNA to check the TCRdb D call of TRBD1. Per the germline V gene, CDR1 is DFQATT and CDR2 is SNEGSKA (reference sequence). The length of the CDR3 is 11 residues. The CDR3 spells CSAGERTEAFF.

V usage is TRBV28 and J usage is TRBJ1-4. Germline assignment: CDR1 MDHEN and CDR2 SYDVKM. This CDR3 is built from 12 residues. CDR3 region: CASSLPAEKLFF.

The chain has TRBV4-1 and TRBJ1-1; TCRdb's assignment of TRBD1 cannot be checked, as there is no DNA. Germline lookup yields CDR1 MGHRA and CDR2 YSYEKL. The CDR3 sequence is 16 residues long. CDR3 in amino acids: CASSQDPTGVNTEAFF.